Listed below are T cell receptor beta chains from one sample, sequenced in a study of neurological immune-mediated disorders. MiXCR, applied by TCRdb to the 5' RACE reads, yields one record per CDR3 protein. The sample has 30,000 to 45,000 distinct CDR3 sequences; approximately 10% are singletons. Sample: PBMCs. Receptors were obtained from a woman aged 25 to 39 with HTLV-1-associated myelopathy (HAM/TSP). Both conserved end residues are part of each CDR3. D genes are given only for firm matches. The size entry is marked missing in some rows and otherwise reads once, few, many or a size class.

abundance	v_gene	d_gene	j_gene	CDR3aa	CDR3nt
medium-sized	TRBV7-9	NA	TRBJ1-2	CASSLGGGNYGYTF	TGTGCCAGCAGCTTAGGAGGAGGAAACTATGGCTACACCTTC
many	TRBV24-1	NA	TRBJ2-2	CATSDSGVVNTGELFF	TGTGCCACCAGTGATTCAGGGGTTGTGAACACCGGGGAGCTGTTTTTT
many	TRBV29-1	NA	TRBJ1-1	CSVGVGEAFF	TGCAGCGTGGGGGTCGGGGAAGCTTTCTTT
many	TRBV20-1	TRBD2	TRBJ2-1	CSAAGGNSYNEQFF	TGCAGTGCCGCGGGAGGAAACTCCTACAATGAGCAGTTCTTC
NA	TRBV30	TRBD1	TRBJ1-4	CAWSAWDRTNEKLFF	TGTGCCTGGAGTGCTTGGGACAGGACTAATGAAAAACTGTTTTTT
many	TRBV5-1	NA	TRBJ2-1	CASSFRGIGHNEQFF	TGCGCCAGCAGCTTCCGGGGGATAGGCCACAATGAGCAGTTCTTC
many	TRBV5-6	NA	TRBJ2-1	CASSPRLSYNEQFF	TGTGCCAGCAGCCCCCGGTTGTCCTACAATGAGCAGTTCTTC
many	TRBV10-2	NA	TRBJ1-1	CASSESGGVNTEAFF	TGCGCCAGCAGTGAGTCGGGCGGGGTGAACACTGAAGCTTTCTTT
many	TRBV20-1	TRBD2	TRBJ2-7	CSAREKGASGSYEQYF	TGCAGTGCTAGAGAGAAAGGGGCTAGCGGATCCTACGAGCAGTACTTC
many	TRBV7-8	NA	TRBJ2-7	CASSSNVGGSEQYF	TGTGCCAGCAGCTCAAACGTGGGGGGCTCCGAGCAGTACTTC
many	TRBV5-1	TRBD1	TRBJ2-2	CASTTGGLPNGELFF	TGCGCCAGCACGACAGGGGGCTTACCGAACGGGGAGCTGTTTTTT